The 15 T cell receptor beta chains given below trace back to one sample, sequenced in a study of blood T cell repertoires in COVID-19. Assay: immunoSEQ multiplex PCR; the TCRdb copy retains only in-frame clones and omits some. The table lists roughly 200,000 clones, around 80% of them singletons. The sample was peripheral blood. The receptors derive from a human donor in a cohort sampled during active COVID-19.

The table lists this clone with many counts. The genes are TRBV3-1 (or the pseudogene TRBV3-2) and TRBJ1-2; D gene ambiguous. V shed 6 bases and J shed 6 bases, with 11 bases lying between them. CDR1 is LGHDT and CDR2 is YNNKEL in the germline V gene (reference sequence). The CDR3 extends over 12 amino acids. CDR3 in amino acids: CASRDLRDGYTF. CDR3 DNA: TGTGCCAGCAGGGACTTGAGGGATGGCTACACCTTC.

For this clone: Because the CDR3 is missing its conserved closing phenylalanine or tryptophan, this is likely a read error. It is unclear where the CDR3 begins or ends on the DNA, so no DNA is shown, and the CDR3 is as TCRdb lists it. The chain combines TRBV19 with TRBJ1-2. The germline V gene encodes CDR1 LNHDA and CDR2 SQIVND (reference sequence). Ends included, the CDR3 has 10 residues. CDR3 protein: CASSMEPWPG.

V usage is TRBV5-1 and J usage is TRBJ1-1; possible D gene TRBD1, 6 bases. This CDR3 comprises 12 residues. The V gene's germline CDR1 is SGHRS and CDR2 YFSETQ. Trimming took off 4 bases at V and 10 bases at J, with 14 bases between the two ends. CDR3 coding DNA: TGCGCCAGCAGCGAGTCAGGGGAGATAGCTTTCTTT. Protein: CASSESGEIAFF.

The rearrangement joins TRBV28 to TRBJ2-1; tentative D call: TRBD2 (6 bases). Looked up from germline, CDR1 is MDHEN and CDR2 is SYDVKM. The CDR3 extends over 13 amino acids. Trimming cost V 6 bases and J 10 bases, with 16 bases left between them. CDR3: CASRRLGREEQFF. CDR3 in DNA: TGTGCCAGCAGGCGACTAGGGCGTGAGGAGCAGTTCTTC.

This chain joins TRBV7-9 and TRBJ1-4; TRBD1 matches at 7 bases. CDR1 and CDR2 from the germline V gene are SEHNR and FQNEAQ (reference sequence). This CDR3 contains 15 residues. With V trimmed by 2 bases and J by 5 bases, 5 bases remained unmatched. The CDR3 DNA sequence: TGTGCCAGCAGCTTATTTCGACAGGGAAATGAAAAACTGTTTTTT. Protein product: CASSLFRQGNEKLFF.

J is TRBJ2-3 and V is TRBV19; TRBD2 might be the D (5 bases). The germline CDR1 and CDR2 sequences are LNHDA and SQIVND (reference sequence). The V gene lost 5 bases and the J gene lost 2 bases, with 11 bases spanning the gap. The CDR3 contains 14 residues. The CDR3 bases are TGTGCCAGTAGTCGGGGAGTCCCCACAGATACGCAGTATTTT. It specifies CASSRGVPTDTQYF.

This chain links TRBV7-9 with TRBJ1-3; D might be TRBD1 (5 bases). The CDR3 contains 15 residues. Germline V lookup: CDR1 SEHNR, CDR2 FQNEAQ (reference sequence). V was cut by 4 bases and J by 4 bases, with 14 bases left in between. Here the CDR3 DNA reads TGTGCCAGCAGCTACTTGGCGGGACCCGGAAACACCATATATTTT. It translates to CASSYLAGPGNTIYF.

The J gene is TRBJ2-3, the V gene TRBV5-1; 9 bases map to TRBD2. V lost 0 bases, J lost 7 bases, and 9 bases stayed unmatched. This CDR3 comprises 16 residues. Germline V gene data show CDR1 as SGHRS and CDR2 as YFSETQ. The DNA for the CDR3 is TGCGCCAGCAGCTTGGCCTTGGCGGGGGGGCACAATACGCAGTATTTT. This codes for CASSLALAGGHNTQYF.

The chain combines TRBV23-1 with TRBJ1-5; 11 bases agree with TRBD1. TRBV23-1 is recorded as an ORF, its role being uncertain. Unmatched junction bases numbered 8, after V lost 3 bases and J lost 10 bases. This CDR3 spans 15 amino acids. Here the CDR3 reads CASSHLLGQGAPQHF. The CDR3 DNA is TGCGCCAGCAGTCACCTCTTAGGACAGGGGGCTCCCCAGCATTTT.

This clone was seen a handful of times. The chain is built from TRBV27 and TRBJ2-1; TRBD2 matches at 7 bases. The junction had 3 bases not matched to a gene; V was cut back by 3 bases and J by 13 bases. Germline V gene data show CDR1 as MNHEY and CDR2 as SMNVEV (reference sequence). This CDR3 has 11 residues. The CDR3 DNA reads as TGTGCCAGCAGTTTGACTAGCACTCAGTTCTTC. Its translation is CASSLTSTQFF.

CDR3 amino acids: CASRKGGENTEAFF. CDR3 DNA sequence: TGTGCCAGCAGGAAGGGGGGGGAGAACACTGAAGCTTTCTTT. V usage is TRBV2 and J usage is TRBJ1-1; TRBD1 might be the D (6 bases). Per germline, CDR1 SNHLY and CDR2 FYNNEI. The CDR3 runs to 14 residues. Trimming removed 6 bases at V and 1 base at J, with 12 bases between.

The chain is built from TRBV12-5 and TRBJ1-1; TRBD1 agrees at 9 bases. Trimming cost V 4 bases and J 5 bases; bases outside gene matches: 5. Germline V gene lookup returns CDR1 LGHNT and CDR2 FRNRAP. This CDR3 is built from 14 residues. This CDR3 reads CASGSGQGKTEAFF. CDR3 nucleotide sequence: TGTGCTAGTGGTTCTGGACAGGGGAAGACTGAAGCTTTCTTT. The complete variable domain, with remaining parts taken from reference TRBV12-5 and TRBJ1-1, reads DARVTQTPRHKVTEMGQEVTMRCQPILGHNTVFWYRQTMMQGLELLAYFRNRAPLDDSGMPKDRFSAEMPDATLATLKIQPSEPRDSAVYFCASGSGQGKTEAFFGQGTRLTVV.

This clone was seen at least ten times. The V gene is TRBV19, the J gene TRBJ1-1, with TRBD1 identical over 10 bases. V trimming: 7 bases; J trimming: 5 bases; junction bases outside the gene matches: 13. This CDR3 is built from 16 residues. The germline CDR1 and CDR2 sequences are LNHDA and SQIVND (reference sequence). The CDR3 coding sequence is TGTGCCAGTACCTCCCCGCCCCGGACAGGGGGGACTGAAGCTTTCTTT. This encodes CASTSPPRTGGTEAFF.

The count of this clone is one. The genes are TRBV30 and TRBJ1-1; unclear D gene. Germline V lookup: CDR1 GTSNPN, CDR2 SVGIG (reference sequence). The CDR3 sequence is 11 residues long. The V end lost 1 base, the J end lost 7 bases, and 7 bases lay between the germline ends. CDR3 DNA: TGTGCCTGGAGTGGAATGAGTGAAGCTTTCTTT. Protein: CAWSGMSEAFF.

The chain joins TRBV5-1 to TRBJ2-7, with D possibly being TRBD1 (7 bases). This CDR3 comprises 13 residues. Trimming stripped 5 bases from V and 5 bases from J, with 14 bases between. Germline CDR1 and CDR2: SGHRS and YFSETQ. This CDR3 is CASSFSGGNEQYV. The CDR3, as DNA: TGCGCCAGCAGTTTCTCAGGGGGGAACGAGCAGTACGTC.